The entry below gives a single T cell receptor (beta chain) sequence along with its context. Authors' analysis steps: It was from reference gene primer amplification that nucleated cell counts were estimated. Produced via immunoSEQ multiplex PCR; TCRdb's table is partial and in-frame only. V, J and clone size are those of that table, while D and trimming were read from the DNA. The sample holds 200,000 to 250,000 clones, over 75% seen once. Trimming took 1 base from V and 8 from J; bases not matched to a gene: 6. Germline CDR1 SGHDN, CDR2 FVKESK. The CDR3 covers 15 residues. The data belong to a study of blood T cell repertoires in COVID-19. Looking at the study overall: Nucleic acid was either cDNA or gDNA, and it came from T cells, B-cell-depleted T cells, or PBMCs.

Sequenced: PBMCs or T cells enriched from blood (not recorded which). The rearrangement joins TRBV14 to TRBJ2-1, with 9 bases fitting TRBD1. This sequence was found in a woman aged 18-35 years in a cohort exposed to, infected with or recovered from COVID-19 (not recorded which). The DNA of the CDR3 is TGTGCCAGCAGCCAAGTTCAACAGGGGGCTTATGAGCAGTTCTTC. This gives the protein CASSQVQQGAYEQFF.